A selection of T cell receptor beta chains follows, all from one sample in a study of T cells in Graves' hyperthyroidism and ophthalmopathy. TCRdb independently ran MiXCR on the multiplex PCR reads; one entry per CDR3 protein. The sample lists about 180,000 distinct CDR3 sequences; 9.4% were seen once. The sequencing input was blood. These receptors came from a woman under 30 with Graves' hyperthyroidism that later progressed to Graves' ophthalmopathy. CDR3s include the opening cysteine and the closing phenylalanine or tryptophan.

j_call	v_call	cdr3_aa
TRBJ2-2	TRBV30	CAWRGGFIRDRNKNTGELFF
TRBJ2-5	TRBV4-1	CASSQDVTRGETQYF
TRBJ2-5	TRBV4-2	CASSPLTTSGGETQYF
TRBJ2-7	TRBV20-1	CSASRDRAYEQYF
TRBJ1-4	TRBV7-9	CASRRAATEKLFF
TRBJ1-1	TRBV4-1	CASRQSGARTEASF
TRBJ1-6	TRBV7-9	CASSLGPSPLHF
TRBJ1-1	TRBV9	CASSVGMDTEASF
TRBJ1-1	TRBV20-1	CSARTLQGTEAFF
TRBJ1-5	TRBV12-3/TRBV12-4	CASSYQRAGQGNQPQHF
TRBJ1-1	TRBV5-5	CASSLALGDGTTEAFF
TRBJ2-7	TRBV4-1	CASSQEASGSYEQYF
TRBJ1-4	TRBV18	CASSVRTVNEKLFF
TRBJ1-1	TRBV4-1	CASSQDLKDRGTEAFF
TRBJ2-7	TRBV6-1	CASRTIGQQFYEQYF
TRBJ2-3	TRBV28	CASSLPPLGEDTQYF
TRBJ1-6	TRBV5-6	CASSLAEQRYNSPLHF
TRBJ1-2	TRBV4-1	CASSQPRDSHSYGYTF
TRBJ2-7	TRBV16	CASSRDDSKGLYEQYF
TRBJ2-2	TRBV7-7	CASSPKPGLADTGELFF
TRBJ2-2	TRBV7-9	CASSLGAEKNTGELFF
TRBJ2-3	TRBV11-2	CASSPTPGTGGASSSTDTQYF
TRBJ1-2	TRBV25-1	CASTKDGHYGYTF
TRBJ1-6	TRBV19	CASSIDPRGSIGSSPLHF
TRBJ2-2	TRBV5-1	CASSEGLAGAGELFF
TRBJ1-1	TRBV10-3	CAISESDAVSEAFF
TRBJ1-6	TRBV14	CASSQDSRAPLHF
TRBJ1-1	TRBV28	CASSPMTGGTEAFF
TRBJ1-4	TRBV13	CASSLARGYNEKLFF
TRBJ2-3	TRBV2	CASSEEGWDTQYF
TRBJ2-1	TRBV19	CASSMGYSYNEQFF
TRBJ2-7	TRBV13	CASSLSGVTYEQYF
TRBJ2-1	TRBV27	CASSLSSGPHYNEQFF
TRBJ2-7	TRBV20-1	CSAVGTGSYEQYF
TRBJ1-6	TRBV20-1	CSASSSGVLRSPLHF
TRBJ2-7	TRBV3-1	CASSQASGEQYF
TRBJ1-3	TRBV5-6	CASSLASGPSGNTIYF
TRBJ2-1	TRBV4-2	CASSREGYDNEQFF
TRBJ1-1	TRBV9	CASSLKPGLGEAFF
TRBJ2-3	TRBV6-1	CASSSWSGGSTDTQYF
TRBJ2-1	TRBV4-2	CASSQDQGYNEQFF
TRBJ2-4	TRBV6-1	CASSAPGTGVGNIQYF
TRBJ2-3	TRBV7-3	CASSLYGADTQYF
TRBJ1-5	TRBV5-1	CASSLTPGQGSQPQHF
TRBJ2-5	TRBV7-9	CASSSGQTARETQYF
TRBJ2-7	TRBV2	CASLRGPSSYEQYF
TRBJ1-3	TRBV30	CAWSVMEISGNTIYF
TRBJ1-1	TRBV30	CAWSTRTDTEAFF
TRBJ2-7	TRBV12-3/TRBV12-4	CASSLIYEQYF
TRBJ1-2	TRBV6-1	CASRDDSPGPNSGYTF
TRBJ1-1	TRBV28	CAGSLRLNTEAFF
TRBJ1-3	TRBV30	CAWSVQYRSPSGNTIYF
TRBJ1-6	TRBV7-8	CASSLGATGNSPLHF
TRBJ1-2	TRBV12-3/TRBV12-4	CASSVGQGSFYGYTF
TRBJ1-1	TRBV7-3	CASSLNSMNTEAFF
TRBJ1-1	TRBV12-3/TRBV12-4	CASSNNRGFEAFF
TRBJ2-3	TRBV2	CASRGQGTPTDTQYF